This TCR beta chain was obtained from a study of blood T cell repertoires in COVID-19 (dated by TCRdb to between 2020 and 2021). About the investigation overall: Samples covering the acute and convalescent phases of COVID-19 were provided by collaborators in the United States, Italy and Spain. Nearly every sample came with metadata listing a de-identified subject ID, COVID-19 status, age in years and sex. Subjects who had been exposed to COVID-19, were actively infected with it, or had recovered from it provided the deeply sampled blood TCRbeta repertoires that made up the dataset. The prospective study material was composed of cDNA or gDNA derived from T cells, B-cell-depleted T cells, or PBMCs. Where available, HLA class I and class II types were taken from metadata supplied by the sample provider and were not determined by assay-based typing. The repertoires were released in a freely available public database intended as a resource for research on the immune response to SARS-CoV-2. The samples were drawn from two sources: the first 160 participants of the ongoing ImmuneRACE study, and 950 to 1,500 subjects contributed by 6 global collaborators.

As concerns this clone: This clone's antigen is unknown. Within one base of it there is no much larger clone, and no base qualities were kept.

Study-wide conclusions, independent of this receptor: The amount of clinical and demographic metadata varied by source and participant and was provided uncurated.

Each collaborating institution followed its own protocols to collect whole blood in K2EDTA tubes. Collaborator samples were shipped for TCRbeta analysis as frozen whole blood, isolated PBMCs, or DNA extracted from either sample type. TCRbeta CDR3 regions were amplified from genomic DNA by means of the immunoSEQ Assay, a bias-controlled multiplex PCR. The study's processing was this. The number of nucleated cells in each sample was estimated from the amplification of reference gene primers within the assay. To quantify the absolute abundance of each unique TCRbeta CDR3 rearrangement, sequence reads were collapsed and filtered. For each sample, productive Simpson clonality was calculated as the square root of Simpson's diversity index over productive rearrangements. What TCRdb holds here is the immuneACCESS table cut down to in-frame rearrangements. Part of the clones is not present; checked against another copy, under half of the missing clones reflect an unresolved V gene, and the others are unexplained. V and J calls plus clone size are reproduced from that table; the DNA served to infer D and trimming. Recorded for this sample are 350,000 to 450,000 clones; 70% to 90% of them occurred a single time. Less than 3.5% of the sample is in the top ten clones.

The CDR1 and CDR2 encoded by the germline V gene (reference sequence) are LNHDA and SQIVND. V was cut back by 2 bases and J by 0 bases, leaving a gap of 17 bases between them. From the cysteine through the phenylalanine, the CDR3 covers 18 amino acids. Solely the CDR3 DNA is kept, with 54 bases framed from the first base. Sequencing input: peripheral blood. The receptor chain draws on TRBV19 and TRBJ1-5, with the D gene uncertain. The source is a human donor in a cohort sampled during active COVID-19. The DNA is as follows: TGTGCCAGTAGTATAAAAACAGACCCCTTAATTAGCAATCAGCCCCAGCATTTT. Its amino acids are CASSIKTDPLISNQPQHF.